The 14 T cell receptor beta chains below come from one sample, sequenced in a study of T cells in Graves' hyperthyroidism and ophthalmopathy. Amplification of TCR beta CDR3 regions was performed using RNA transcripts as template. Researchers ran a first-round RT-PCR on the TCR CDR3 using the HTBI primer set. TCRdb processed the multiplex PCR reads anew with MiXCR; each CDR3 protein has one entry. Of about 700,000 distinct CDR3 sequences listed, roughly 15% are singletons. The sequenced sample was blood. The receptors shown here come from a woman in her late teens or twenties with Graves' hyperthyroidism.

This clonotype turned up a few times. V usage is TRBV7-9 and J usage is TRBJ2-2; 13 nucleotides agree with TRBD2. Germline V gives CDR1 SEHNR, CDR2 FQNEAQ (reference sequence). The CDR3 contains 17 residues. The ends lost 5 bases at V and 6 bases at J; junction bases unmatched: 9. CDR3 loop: CASSTWTSGRRAGELFF. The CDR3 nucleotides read TGTGCCAGCAGCACCTGGACTAGCGGGAGAAGGGCCGGGGAGCTGTTTTTT.

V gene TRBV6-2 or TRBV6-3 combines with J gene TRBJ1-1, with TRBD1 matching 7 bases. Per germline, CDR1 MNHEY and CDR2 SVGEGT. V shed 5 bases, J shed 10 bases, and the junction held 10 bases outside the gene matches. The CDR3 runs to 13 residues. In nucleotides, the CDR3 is TGTGCCAGCAGTCCCGGGACAGCGTATGGAGCTTTCTTT. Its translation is CASSPGTAYGAFF.

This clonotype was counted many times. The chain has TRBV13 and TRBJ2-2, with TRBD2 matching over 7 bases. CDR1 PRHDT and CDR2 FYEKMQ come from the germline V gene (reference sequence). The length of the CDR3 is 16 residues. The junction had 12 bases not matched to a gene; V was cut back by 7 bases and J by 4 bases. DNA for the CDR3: TGTGCCAGCACCTCCCCTGCGAGGGAGGGCACCGGGGAGCTGTTTTTT. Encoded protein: CASTSPAREGTGELFF.

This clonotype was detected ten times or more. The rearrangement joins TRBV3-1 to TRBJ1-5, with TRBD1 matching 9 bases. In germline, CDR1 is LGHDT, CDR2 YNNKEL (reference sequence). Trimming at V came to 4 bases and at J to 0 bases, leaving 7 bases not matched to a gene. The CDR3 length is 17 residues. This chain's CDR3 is CASSPGQGVYSNQPQHF. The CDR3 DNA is TGTGCCAGCAGCCCGGGACAGGGCGTTTATAGCAATCAGCCCCAGCATTTT.

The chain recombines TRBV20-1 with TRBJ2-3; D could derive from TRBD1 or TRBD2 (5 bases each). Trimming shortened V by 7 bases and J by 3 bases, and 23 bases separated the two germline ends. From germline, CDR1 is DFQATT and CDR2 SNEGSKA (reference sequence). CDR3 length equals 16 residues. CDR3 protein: CSVTSRAEEGTDTQYF. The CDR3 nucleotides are TGCAGTGTTACGAGCCGAGCGGAAGAGGGGACAGATACGCAGTATTTT.

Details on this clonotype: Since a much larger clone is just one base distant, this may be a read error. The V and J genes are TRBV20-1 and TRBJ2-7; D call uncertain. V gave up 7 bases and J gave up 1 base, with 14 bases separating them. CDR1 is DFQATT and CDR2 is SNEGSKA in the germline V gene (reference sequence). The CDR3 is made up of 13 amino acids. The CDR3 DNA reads TGCAGTGTTCGGAGCGCCGAATCCTACGAGCAGTACTTC. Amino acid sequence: CSVRSAESYEQYF.

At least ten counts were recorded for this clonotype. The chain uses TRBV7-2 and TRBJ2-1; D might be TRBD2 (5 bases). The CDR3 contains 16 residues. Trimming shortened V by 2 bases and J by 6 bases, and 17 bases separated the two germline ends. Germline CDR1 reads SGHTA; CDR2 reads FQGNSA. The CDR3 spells CASSLSLWERFNEQFF. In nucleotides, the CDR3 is TGTGCCAGCAGCTTATCGTTGTGGGAGCGATTCAATGAGCAGTTCTTC.

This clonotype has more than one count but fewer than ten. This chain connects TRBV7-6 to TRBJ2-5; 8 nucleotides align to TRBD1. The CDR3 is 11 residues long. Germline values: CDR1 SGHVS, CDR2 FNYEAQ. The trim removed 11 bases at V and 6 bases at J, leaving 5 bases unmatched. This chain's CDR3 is CAVGTGKTQYF. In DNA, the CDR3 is TGTGCCGTCGGGACAGGCAAGACCCAGTACTTC.

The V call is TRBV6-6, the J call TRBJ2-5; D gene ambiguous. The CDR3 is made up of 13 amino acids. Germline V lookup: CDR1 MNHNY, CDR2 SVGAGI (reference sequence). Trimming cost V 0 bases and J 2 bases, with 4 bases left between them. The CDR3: CASSYSWQETQYF. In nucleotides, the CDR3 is TGTGCCAGCAGTTACTCATGGCAAGAGACCCAGTACTTC.

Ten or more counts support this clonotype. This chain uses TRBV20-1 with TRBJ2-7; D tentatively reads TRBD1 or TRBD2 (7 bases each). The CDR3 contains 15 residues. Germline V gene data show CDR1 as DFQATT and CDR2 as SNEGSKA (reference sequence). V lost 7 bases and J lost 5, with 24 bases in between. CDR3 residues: CSVFRGPAGIHEQYF. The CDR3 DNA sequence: TGCAGTGTTTTTAGGGGGCCAGCGGGGATCCACGAGCAGTACTTC.

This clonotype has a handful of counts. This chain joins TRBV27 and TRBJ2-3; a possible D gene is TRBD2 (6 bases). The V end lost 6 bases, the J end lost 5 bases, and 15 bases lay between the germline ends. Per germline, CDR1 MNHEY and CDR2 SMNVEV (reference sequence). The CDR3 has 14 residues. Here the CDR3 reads CASSLLEGQDTQYF. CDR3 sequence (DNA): TGTGCCAGCAGCCTCCTGGAGGGCCAAGATACGCAGTATTTT.

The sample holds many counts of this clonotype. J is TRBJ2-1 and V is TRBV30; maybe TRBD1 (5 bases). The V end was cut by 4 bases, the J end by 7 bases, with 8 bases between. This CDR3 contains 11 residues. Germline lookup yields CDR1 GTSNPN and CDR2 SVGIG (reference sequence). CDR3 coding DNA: TGTGCCTGGATGGGGCTAAATGAGCAGTTCTTC. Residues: CAWMGLNEQFF.

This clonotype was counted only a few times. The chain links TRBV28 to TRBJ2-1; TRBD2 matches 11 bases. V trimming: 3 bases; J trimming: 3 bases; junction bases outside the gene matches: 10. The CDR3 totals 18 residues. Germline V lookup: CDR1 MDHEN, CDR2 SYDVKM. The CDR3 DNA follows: TGTGCCAGCAGTTTTTCCAAAGGACTAGCGGGTTACTACAATGAGCAGTTCTTC. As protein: CASSFSKGLAGYYNEQFF.

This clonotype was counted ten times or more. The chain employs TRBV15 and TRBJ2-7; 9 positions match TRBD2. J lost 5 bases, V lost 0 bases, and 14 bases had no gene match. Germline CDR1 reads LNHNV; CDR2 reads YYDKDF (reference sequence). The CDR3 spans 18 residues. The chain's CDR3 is CATSRDRGGGRVLHEQYF. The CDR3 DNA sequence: TGTGCCACCAGCAGAGATCGCGGCGGCGGGAGGGTTCTCCACGAGCAGTACTTC.